These T cell receptor beta chains were read from a single sample in a study of cytomegalovirus exposure and HLA in healthy donors. Produced via immunoSEQ multiplex PCR; TCRdb's table is partial and in-frame only. The sample lists roughly 120,000 clones, nearly 75% seen once, with around 5% in the top ten. Sequencing used PBMCs. The receptors here all came from a man aged 25-40 years in good health and CMV-seropositive. CDR3s include the opening cysteine and the closing phenylalanine or tryptophan.

TRBV6-6 CASSSRDRAYGYTF
TRBV6-1 CASRIQGYTEAFF
TRBV2 CASLQGNYEQYF
TRBV11-2 CASSLDRGGYTF
TRBV11-2 CASSAGWGDYEQYF
TRBV7-6 CASSLGTVMNTEAFF
TRBV11-2 CASSPSPGTQYEQYF
TRBV5-3 CARSLRDRSSGANVLTF
TRBV9 CASSVTGTAWETQYF
TRBV7-6 CASSSPWAGGILQETQYF
TRBV7-9 CASSLSRTEAFF